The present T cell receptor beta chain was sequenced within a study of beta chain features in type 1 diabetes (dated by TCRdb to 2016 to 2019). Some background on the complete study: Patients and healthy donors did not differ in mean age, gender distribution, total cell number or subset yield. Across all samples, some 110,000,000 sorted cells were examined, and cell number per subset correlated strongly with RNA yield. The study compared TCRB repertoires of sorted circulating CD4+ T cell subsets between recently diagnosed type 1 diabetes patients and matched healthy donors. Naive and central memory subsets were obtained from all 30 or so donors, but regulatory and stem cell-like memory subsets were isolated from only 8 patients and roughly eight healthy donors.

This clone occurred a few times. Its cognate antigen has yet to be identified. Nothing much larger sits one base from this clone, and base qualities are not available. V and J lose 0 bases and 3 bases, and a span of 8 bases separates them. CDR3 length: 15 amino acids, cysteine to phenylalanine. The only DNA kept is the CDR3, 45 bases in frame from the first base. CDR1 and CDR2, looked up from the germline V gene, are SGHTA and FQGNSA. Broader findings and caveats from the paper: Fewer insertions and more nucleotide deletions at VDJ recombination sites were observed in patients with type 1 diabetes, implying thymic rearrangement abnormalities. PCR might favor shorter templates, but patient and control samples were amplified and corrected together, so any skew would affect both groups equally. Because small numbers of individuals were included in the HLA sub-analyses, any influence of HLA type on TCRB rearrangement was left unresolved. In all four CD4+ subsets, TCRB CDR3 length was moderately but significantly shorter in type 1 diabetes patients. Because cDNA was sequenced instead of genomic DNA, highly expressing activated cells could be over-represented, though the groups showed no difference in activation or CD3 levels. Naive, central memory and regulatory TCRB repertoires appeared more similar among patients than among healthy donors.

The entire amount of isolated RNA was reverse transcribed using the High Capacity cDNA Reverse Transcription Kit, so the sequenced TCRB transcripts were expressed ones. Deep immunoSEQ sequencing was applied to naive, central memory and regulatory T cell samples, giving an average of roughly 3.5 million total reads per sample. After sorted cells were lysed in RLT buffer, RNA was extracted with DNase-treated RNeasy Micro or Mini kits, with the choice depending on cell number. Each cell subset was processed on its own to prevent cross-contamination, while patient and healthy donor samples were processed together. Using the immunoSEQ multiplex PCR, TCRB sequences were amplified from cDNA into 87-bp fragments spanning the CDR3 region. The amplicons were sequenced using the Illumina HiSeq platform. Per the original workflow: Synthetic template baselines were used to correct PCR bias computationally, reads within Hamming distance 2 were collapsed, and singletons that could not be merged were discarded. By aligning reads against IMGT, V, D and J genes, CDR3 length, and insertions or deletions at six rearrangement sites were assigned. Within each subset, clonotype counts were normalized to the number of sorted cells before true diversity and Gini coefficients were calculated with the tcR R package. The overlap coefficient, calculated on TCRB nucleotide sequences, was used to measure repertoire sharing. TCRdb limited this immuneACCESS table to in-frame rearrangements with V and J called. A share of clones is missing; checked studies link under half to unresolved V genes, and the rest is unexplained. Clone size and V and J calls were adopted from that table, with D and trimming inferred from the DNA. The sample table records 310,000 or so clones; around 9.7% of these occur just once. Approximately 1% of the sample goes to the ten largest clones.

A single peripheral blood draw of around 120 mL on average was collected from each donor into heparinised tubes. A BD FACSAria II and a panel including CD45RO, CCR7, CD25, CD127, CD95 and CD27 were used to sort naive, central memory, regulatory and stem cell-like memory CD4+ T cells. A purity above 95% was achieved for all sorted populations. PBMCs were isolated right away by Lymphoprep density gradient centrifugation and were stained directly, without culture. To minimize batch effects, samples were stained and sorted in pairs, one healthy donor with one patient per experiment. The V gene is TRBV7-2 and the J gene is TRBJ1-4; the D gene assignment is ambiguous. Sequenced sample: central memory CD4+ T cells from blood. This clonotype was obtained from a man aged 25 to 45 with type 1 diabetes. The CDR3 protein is CASSLAGSANEKLFF. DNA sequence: TGTGCCAGCAGCTTAGCCGGGTCCGCTAATGAAAAACTGTTTTTT.